This T cell receptor beta chain came from a study of blood T cell repertoires in COVID-19. Study context: From T cells, B-cell-depleted T cells, or PBMCs came the material, which was cDNA or gDNA.

Participants came from under 30 US areas, aged roughly 18 to 90 years. Participants reported their clinical history, and cohort assignment relied on those reports. This CDR3 comprises 15 residues. V lost 4 bases to trimming and J lost 6 bases; unmatched junction nucleotides: 7. Germline V gives CDR1 SGHDN, CDR2 FVKESK. The protocol was immunoSEQ multiplex PCR, while the TCRdb copy is restricted to in-frame clones and leaves out a portion. Of about 320,000 clones in the sample, approximately 84% were seen once. Sample: PBMCs or T cells enriched from blood (not recorded which). The clonotype originates from a young woman who had recovered from COVID-19. The V call is TRBV14, the J call TRBJ2-1, with 9 bases identical to TRBD2. The CDR3, as DNA: TGTGCCAGCAGCCCCCTGCGGGGGGGCCTCAATGAGCAGTTCTTC. Protein: CASSPLRGGLNEQFF.